The 24 T cell receptor beta chains listed next were all sequenced from one sample in a study of cytomegalovirus exposure and HLA in healthy donors. With 60 Vbeta and 13 Jbeta primers, the PCR was carried out. Profiling relied on immunoSEQ multiplex PCR, and the TCRdb table lists in-frame clones only, not all of them. The profile shows more than 100,000 clones, roughly 68% of them singletons. The sequenced sample consisted of PBMCs. The receptor set was obtained from a woman aged 50 to 60 in good health and CMV-seropositive.

This rearrangement joins TRBV6-5 to TRBJ2-2; TRBD1 agrees at 7 bases. Germline CDR1 and CDR2: MNHEY and SVGAGI. With V trimmed by 6 bases and J by 5 bases, 6 bases remained unmatched. The CDR3 has 14 amino acids. CDR3 amino acids: CASRVQGMTGELFF. CDR3 bases: TGTGCCAGCAGAGTACAGGGGATGACCGGGGAGCTGTTTTTT.

The V and J genes are TRBV19 and TRBJ2-4; 8 bases fit TRBD1. Germline CDR1 reads LNHDA; CDR2 reads SQIVND (reference sequence). The CDR3 is 14 residues long. The V and J ends lost 5 bases and 4 bases, in that order; junction bases with no gene match: 4. In nucleotides, the CDR3 is TGTGCCAGTAGTCCGGACAGGGCAAAAAACATTCAGTACTTC. As protein: CASSPDRAKNIQYF. The full variable domain, with the rest looked up from reference TRBV19 and TRBJ2-4, is DGGITQSPKYLFRKEGQNVTLSCEQNLNHDAMYWYRQDPGQGLRLIYYSQIVNDFQKGDIAEGYSVSREKKESFPLTVTSAQKNPTAFYLCASSPDRAKNIQYFGAGTRLSVL.

This clone was seen a few times. In nucleotides, the CDR3 is TGTGCCAGCAGCTTGCCCAGGGGAAGCTCCTACGAGCAGTACTTC. Translating gives CASSLPRGSSYEQYF. V is TRBV5-4 and J is TRBJ2-7; the D gene is possibly TRBD1 (6 bases). Germline V CDR1 and CDR2: SGHNT, YYREEE (reference sequence). The V end lost 1 base, the J end lost 0 bases, and 11 bases lay between the germline ends. There are 15 residues in the CDR3. The whole variable domain, filled in from reference TRBV5-4 and TRBJ2-7, reads ETGVTQSPTHLIKTRGQQVTLRCSSQSGHNTVSWYQQALGQGPQFIFQYYREEENGRGNFPPRFSGLQFPNYSSELNVNALELDDSALYLCASSLPRGSSYEQYFGPGTRLTVT.

This chain uses TRBV19 with TRBJ2-7, with TRBD1 matching over 10 bases. The junction had 7 bases not matched to a gene; V was cut back by 7 bases and J by 4 bases. CDR3 length: 14 residues. Germline CDR1 and CDR2: LNHDA and SQIVND (reference sequence). CDR3: CASTGGQGTYEQYF. CDR3 DNA: TGTGCCAGTACAGGGGGACAGGGGACTTACGAGCAGTACTTC.

The rearrangement joins TRBV5-1 to TRBJ1-2, with D maybe TRBD1 (6 bases). V was trimmed by 0 bases and J by 2 bases, leaving 8 bases between them. The germline V gene encodes CDR1 SGHRS and CDR2 YFSETQ. This CDR3 comprises 14 residues. The CDR3 reads CASSLEGTNYGYTF. CDR3 in DNA: TGCGCCAGCAGCTTGGAAGGGACAAACTATGGCTACACCTTC.

This chain joins TRBV7-9 and TRBJ2-1; TRBD2 agrees at 7 bases. The length of the CDR3 is 15 residues. CDR1 and CDR2 from the germline V gene are SEHNR and FQNEAQ (reference sequence). J lost 4 bases, V lost 5 bases, and 8 bases had no gene match. The CDR3 region has the DNA TGTGCCAGCAGCCCGGAGCGGGGCCCGTACAATGAGCAGTTCTTC. It codes for CASSPERGPYNEQFF.

The chain recombines TRBV5-4 with TRBJ1-4; TRBD1 matches 7 bases. The V and J ends lost 0 bases and 6 bases, in that order; junction bases with no gene match: 8. CDR1 and CDR2 from the germline V gene are SGHNT and YYREEE (reference sequence). The CDR3 is 16 amino acids. The CDR3: CASSLVLGQGDEKLFF. The CDR3, as DNA: TGTGCCAGCAGCTTGGTTCTCGGGCAGGGGGATGAAAAACTGTTTTTT.

The chain has TRBV7-2 and TRBJ2-3; D gene uncertain. The CDR3 is 15 amino acids. Germline V gives CDR1 SGHTA, CDR2 FQGNSA. Trimming left V 6 bases short and J 5 bases short, with 18 bases between. The CDR3 nucleotides are TGTGCCAGCAGTCTAGACGTGGCCTTTGGAGATACGCAGTATTTT. This gives the protein CASSLDVAFGDTQYF.

The chain links TRBV7-8 to TRBJ1-1; a possible D gene is TRBD1 (5 bases). This CDR3 has 14 residues. V lost 4 bases and J 0 bases, leaving 9 bases between the germline ends. From germline, CDR1 is SGHVS and CDR2 FQNEAQ. CDR3 residues: CASSSQVLNTEAFF. In DNA, the CDR3 is TGTGCCAGCAGCTCACAGGTCCTGAACACTGAAGCTTTCTTT.

The chain links TRBV10-2 to TRBJ1-1; D is uncertain. This CDR3 has 14 residues. V lost 5 bases and J lost 4, with 14 bases in between. CDR1 WSHSY and CDR2 SAAADI come from the germline V gene. The CDR3 loop is CASSPMSGGTEAFF. The CDR3 coding sequence is TGCGCCAGCAGTCCCATGTCGGGAGGCACTGAAGCTTTCTTT.

V usage is TRBV7-6 and J usage is TRBJ2-5, with TRBD2 as a possible D gene (6 bases). This CDR3 region has 14 residues. Germline CDR1 SGHVS, CDR2 FNYEAQ. The germline V and J ends were trimmed by 2 bases and 5 bases, with 12 bases remaining between them. The CDR3 sequence: CASSLWGVKETQYF. Written as DNA, the CDR3 is TGTGCCAGCAGCTTATGGGGGGTGAAGGAGACCCAGTACTTC.

The chain is built from TRBV27 and TRBJ1-6; D may be TRBD1 (5 bases). In germline, CDR1 is MNHEY, CDR2 SMNVEV (reference sequence). Trimming stripped 4 bases from V and 7 bases from J, with 11 bases between. The CDR3 is 14 amino acids. The CDR3 sequence: CASSSRQLNSPLHF. The CDR3 region has the DNA TGTGCCAGCAGTTCCCGACAGCTGAATTCACCCCTCCACTTT.

A remark on this clone: In this CDR3 the conserved last residue, phenylalanine or tryptophan, is missing, so a read error is likely. The limits of the CDR3 on the DNA are not certain, so only TCRdb's listed CDR3 is given. The rearrangement links TRBV15 to TRBJ1-1. CDR1 and CDR2 from the germline V gene are LNHNV and YYDKDF (reference sequence). From its first to its last residue, the CDR3 has 14 amino acids. CDR3 region: CATSRTGVMNTWDL.

The gene calls are TRBV6-5 and TRBJ2-5; tentative D call: TRBD2 (5 bases). CDR3 length: 13 residues. Germline CDR1 and CDR2: MNHEY and SVGAGI. Between the trimmed V and J ends, which lost 4 bases and 3 bases, there was a span of 9 bases. This chain's CDR3 is CASSLRGKETQYF. The DNA for the CDR3 is TGTGCCAGCAGTTTGAGAGGGAAAGAGACCCAGTACTTC.

The sample holds a few counts of this clone. V is TRBV6-5 and J is TRBJ2-7; the D is unclear. The CDR3 length is 11 residues. V was pared by 7 bases and J by 4 bases, with 8 bases between. Looked up from germline, CDR1 is MNHEY and CDR2 is SVGAGI. The CDR3 sequence is CASNGGYEQYF. DNA of the CDR3: TGTGCCAGCAATGGCGGATACGAGCAGTACTTC.

This chain joins TRBV5-8 and TRBJ2-6, with D perhaps matching TRBD1 (6 bases). V was pared by 0 bases and J by 0 bases, with 13 bases between. Germline V gene sequence: CDR1 SGHTS, CDR2 YDEGEE. The CDR3 length is 18 residues. CDR3 in amino acids: CASSLGLAGASGANVLTF. The CDR3 DNA reads as TGTGCCAGCAGCTTGGGACTCGCAGGGGCCTCTGGGGCCAACGTCCTGACTTTC.

The chain recombines TRBV5-4 with TRBJ1-3; 11 bases map to TRBD1. The germline gives CDR1 SGHNT, CDR2 YYREEE (reference sequence). There are 17 residues in the CDR3. The trim removed 1 base at V and 3 bases at J, leaving 6 bases unmatched. The CDR3 DNA is TGTGCCAGCAGCTTGTATCCGGGACAGGGGGGTGGAAACACCATATATTTT. Protein product: CASSLYPGQGGGNTIYF.

V is TRBV6-1 and J is TRBJ2-7, with D uncertain. This CDR3 has 12 residues. Trimming stripped 8 bases from V and 0 bases from J, with 8 bases between. CDR1 and CDR2 from the germline V gene are MNHNS and SASEGT. Here the CDR3 reads CASRRISYEQYF. The CDR3 DNA sequence: TGTGCCAGCCGCAGGATCTCCTACGAGCAGTACTTC.

This clone was picked up a small number of times. Other DNA sequences of this sample code for an identical CDR3. The chain recombines TRBV2 with TRBJ1-2; no firm D call. Germline-derived CDR1 and CDR2 are SNHLY and FYNNEI. The CDR3 has 12 residues. The germline V and J ends were trimmed by 4 bases and 3 bases, with 6 bases remaining between them. Here the CDR3 DNA reads TGTGCCAGCAGTGGGACTTACTATGGCTACACCTTC. Its protein product is CASSGTYYGYTF.

The V and J genes are TRBV10-3 and TRBJ2-1, with 8 positions matching TRBD2. CDR1 and CDR2 from the germline V gene are ENHRY and SYGVKD. The V gene end was trimmed by 6 bases and the J gene end by 12 bases; junction bases not matched to a gene: 16. The CDR3 totals 15 residues. As DNA, the CDR3 is TGTGCCATCAGGGCGGGGGGCCGATCCTTGCCGTCGCAGTTCTTC. Protein: CAIRAGGRSLPSQFF.

The V gene is TRBV19, the J gene TRBJ2-7; 7 bases are shared with TRBD2. CDR3 size: 14 residues. Germline V gene sequence: CDR1 LNHDA, CDR2 SQIVND (reference sequence). The V gene end was trimmed by 3 bases and the J gene end by 5 bases; junction bases not matched to a gene: 7. CDR3 in DNA: TGTGCCAGTAGTATTAGGACTAGTACCGACGAGCAGTACTTC. Protein sequence: CASSIRTSTDEQYF.

This clone was observed once. J is TRBJ2-4 and V is TRBV5-6; 7 bases agree with TRBD1. The CDR3 loop spans 13 amino acids. V lost 4 bases to trimming and J lost 9 bases; unmatched junction nucleotides: 7. Germline CDR1 is SGHDT and CDR2 is YYEEEE. CDR3 in amino acids: CASSRTGVAIQYF. The CDR3 region has the DNA TGTGCCAGCAGCAGGACAGGAGTTGCCATTCAGTACTTC.

The chain carries TRBV25-1 and TRBJ2-2; D may be TRBD1 or TRBD2 (6 bases each). The V gene lost 8 bases and the J gene lost 5 bases, with 15 bases spanning the gap. The CDR3 sequence is 14 residues long. Germline CDR1 reads MGHDK; CDR2 reads SYGVNS. In DNA, the CDR3 is TGTGCCAGCCGTGGAGGGGGATCGACCGGGGAGCTGTTTTTT. It translates to CASRGGGSTGELFF.

The CDR3 loop reads CASSLPPSQEQFF. In nucleotides, the CDR3 is TGTGCCAGCAGCTTACCACCTTCACAGGAGCAGTTCTTC. The rearrangement joins TRBV11-2 to TRBJ2-1; D not certain. V gave up 2 bases and J gave up 10 bases, with 12 bases separating them. The CDR3 extends over 13 amino acids. Per the germline V gene, CDR1 is SGHAT and CDR2 is FQNNGV. Filled out from reference TRBV11-2 and TRBJ2-1, the complete variable domain reads EAGVAQSPRYKIIEKRQSVAFWCNPISGHATLYWYQQILGQGPKLLIQFQNNGVVDDSQLPKDRFSAERLKGVDSTLKIQPAKLEDSAVYLCASSLPPSQEQFFGPGTRLTVL.